This paragraph covers one T cell receptor beta chain sequence. Documented time point: after neoadjuvant nivolumab, at surgical resection. Patients had newly diagnosed, untreated stage II-IVA oral cavity squamous cell carcinoma. Patients had HPV-negative, locally advanced oral cavity squamous cell carcinoma. Blood libraries mostly used about 500 ng genomic DNA, six replicates each. Clones were sequenced by immunoSEQ multiplex PCR, and TCRdb holds only the in-frame ones, with some missing. Counted here are some 10,000 clones, about 65% occurring once; the ten biggest clones make up roughly 4.2%. The sample comes from a study of neoadjuvant anti-PD-1 for oral cavity cancer. Study details: Patients without progression got a fourth dose around day 43.

This CDR3 contains 16 residues. The V segment lost 4 bases and the J segment 7 bases; nucleotides outside the gene matches: 12. The germline gives CDR1 MDHEN, CDR2 SYDVKM. Sequences were derived from PBMCs, sampled after nivolumab (anti-PD-1) treatment. V and J are TRBV28 and TRBJ2-1; 8 nucleotides line up with TRBD2. This TCR was sampled from a person aged 40-85 years with oral cavity squamous cell carcinoma. The chain's CDR3 is CASSSPGTRVHNEQFF. CDR3 in DNA: TGTGCCAGCAGTTCACCCGGGACTAGGGTCCATAATGAGCAGTTCTTC.